These 30 T cell receptor beta chains were all obtained from the same sample, sequenced in a study of CD8+CD57+ T cells in acquired aplastic anemia. In patients chosen for sequencing, flow cytometry had shown CD8+CD57+ cell expansion. Genomic DNA, the template, was used for profiling of the TCR beta VDJ and CDR3. MiXCR was run by TCRdb on the reads, yielding one entry per CDR3 protein. Of about 160,000 distinct CDR3 sequences detected, 71% appear once; the ten largest clones hold approximately 50%. The sequencing input was sorted CD4+, CD8+, or CD8+CD57+ T cells (not recorded which) from PBMCs. The receptors stem from a human donor with aplastic anemia.

This clonotype was picked up a small number of times. The chain recombines TRBV2 with TRBJ1-1; D is ambiguous. CDR3 length: 13 amino acids. CDR1 is SNHLY and CDR2 is FYNNEI in the germline V gene. V was trimmed by 1 base and J by 5 bases, leaving 8 bases between them. The CDR3 reads CASSEDRGTEAFF. The CDR3 nucleotides are TGTGCCAGCAGTGAAGATAGAGGGACTGAAGCTTTCTTT.

The chain couples TRBV10-3 to TRBJ2-1, with TRBD2 as a possible D gene (6 bases). Germline CDR1 is ENHRY and CDR2 is SYGVKD. Trimming took 6 bases from V and 0 from J, leaving 21 bases between them. This CDR3 has 18 residues. The CDR3 sequence: CAISENTGLASSYNEQFF. As DNA, the CDR3 is TGTGCCATCAGCGAAAACACGGGACTCGCCAGCTCCTACAATGAGCAGTTCTTC.

This clonotype turned up a few times. The chain combines TRBV20-1 with TRBJ1-1; unclear D gene. The germline CDR1 and CDR2 sequences are DFQATT and SNEGSKA (reference sequence). V was clipped by 6 bases and J by 1 base, with 15 bases between them. CDR3 length equals 14 residues. CDR3 nucleotide sequence: TGCAGTGCCCTACGGAGGGCCCCGAACACTGAAGCTTTCTTT. This sequence encodes CSALRRAPNTEAFF.

V and J are TRBV7-3 and TRBJ2-1; possible D gene TRBD2, 7 bases. The CDR3 runs to 14 residues. The germline CDR1 and CDR2 sequences are SGHTA and FQGTGA. Trimming shortened V by 7 bases and J by 5 bases, and 15 bases separated the two germline ends. The CDR3 sequence: CASNGKGGDNEQFF. In nucleotides, the CDR3 is TGTGCCAGCAACGGAAAGGGGGGGGACAATGAGCAGTTCTTC.

This clonotype was detected only a few times. CDR3 protein: CASSQDTAGPQETQYF. Written as DNA, the CDR3 is TGTGCCAGCAGCCAAGATACGGCAGGGCCCCAAGAGACCCAGTACTTC. The chain employs TRBV5-6 and TRBJ2-5; tentatively, D is TRBD1 (5 bases). This CDR3 has 16 amino acids. V was clipped by 4 bases and J by 1 base, with 17 bases between them. The germline V gene encodes CDR1 SGHDT and CDR2 YYEEEE. Complete variable domain (other parts from reference TRBV5-6 and TRBJ2-5): DAGVTQSPTHLIKTRGQQVTLRCSPKSGHDTVSWYQQALGQGPQFIFQYYEEEERQRGNFPDRFSGHQFPNYSSELNVNALLLGDSALYLCASSQDTAGPQETQYFGPGTRLLVL.

About this clonotype: The germline gene is not matched at one end of the junction; a read error may be the cause. This chain uses TRBV6-4 with TRBJ2-5; 7 bases align to TRBD2. Germline CDR1 MRHNA, CDR2 SNTAGT. CDR3 size: 15 residues. The CDR3 coding sequence is TGTGCCAGCAGTTACTCTGGACTAGAGTCAGAGACCCAGTACTTC. This gives the protein CASSYSGLESETQYF.

This clonotype came up many times. The rearrangement links TRBV7-6 to TRBJ2-1; 7 bases fit TRBD1. This CDR3 comprises 15 residues. The germline CDR1 and CDR2 sequences are SGHVS and FNYEAQ. The ends lost 4 bases at V and 3 bases at J; junction bases unmatched: 6. The CDR3 loop reads CASSSGTVNYNEQFF. In DNA form, the CDR3 reads TGTGCCAGCAGCTCCGGGACAGTGAACTACAATGAGCAGTTCTTC. The whole variable domain, filled in from reference TRBV7-6 and TRBJ2-1, reads GAGVSQSPRYKVTKRGQDVALRCDPISGHVSLYWYRQALGQGPEFLTYFNYEAQQDKSGLPNDRFSAERPEGSISTLTIQRTEQRDSAMYRCASSSGTVNYNEQFFGPGTRLTVL.

The table lists this clonotype with a few counts. Relative to the germline gene, one junction end is altered; a read error may explain this. This chain uses TRBV10-1 with TRBJ1-1, with D possibly being TRBD1 (6 bases). The CDR3 consists of 15 residues. Germline loops: CDR1 WNHNN, CDR2 SYGVQD (reference sequence). CDR3 sequence (DNA): TGCGCCAGCAGCCCCCACAGGGCGGGGAACACTGAGGCTTTCTTT. Residues: CASSPHRAGNTEAFF.

This rearrangement joins TRBV7-9 to TRBJ2-7, with a weak D call TRBD1 (6 bases). CDR1 and CDR2 (germline): SEHNR, FQNEAQ (reference sequence). The CDR3 loop spans 19 amino acids. The germline V and J ends were trimmed by 6 bases and 1 base, with 28 bases remaining between them. The CDR3 bases are TGTGCCAGCAGGGACCTGAGGACAGATAGAAAAGTTTCGTCCTACGAGCAGTACTTC. Its translation: CASRDLRTDRKVSSYEQYF.

J is TRBJ2-1 and V is TRBV7-3; 8 bases agree with TRBD1. This CDR3 comprises 15 residues. Germline CDR1 SGHTA, CDR2 FQGTGA. The J segment lost 4 bases and the V segment lost 3 bases, leaving 5 bases of the junction unmatched. The CDR3 loop is CASSLRGTGYNEQFF. In DNA form, the CDR3 reads TGTGCCAGCAGCTTGAGAGGGACAGGATACAATGAGCAGTTCTTC.

In this sample, this clonotype turned up many times. This chain uses TRBV20-1 with TRBJ2-3, with D possibly being TRBD1 or TRBD2 (5 bases each). Germline V lookup: CDR1 DFQATT, CDR2 SNEGSKA (reference sequence). V shed 1 base and J shed 6 bases, with 14 bases lying between them. This CDR3 comprises 14 residues. CDR3 amino acids: CSARGGWGSDTQYF. The CDR3 DNA follows: TGCAGTGCTAGAGGGGGGTGGGGATCCGATACGCAGTATTTT.

This clonotype occurred once. The chain links TRBV7-2 to TRBJ2-1; TRBD2 is a possible D gene (5 bases). Trimming shortened V by 2 bases and J by 8 bases, and 10 bases separated the two germline ends. CDR1 is SGHTA and CDR2 is FQGNSA in the germline V gene. This CDR3 has 13 amino acids. The CDR3 is CASSLSLVHEQFF. The CDR3 bases are TGTGCCAGCAGCTTATCACTAGTTCATGAGCAGTTCTTC. Variable domain in full (rest from reference TRBV7-2 and TRBJ2-1): GAGVSQSPSNKVTEKGKDVELRCDPISGHTALYWYRQSLGQGLEFLIYFQGNSAPDKSGLPSDRFSAERTGGSVSTLTIQRTQQEDSAVYLCASSLSLVHEQFFGPGTRLTVL.

J is TRBJ1-5 and V is TRBV19; perhaps TRBD1 as D (5 bases). The CDR3 extends over 15 amino acids. CDR1 is LNHDA, CDR2 SQIVND, per germline (reference sequence). Deletions cut 4 bases from V and 3 bases from J, with 13 bases between. For the CDR3, the DNA is TGTGCCAGTAGTACTCAAACAGGTATCAATCAGCCCCAGCATTTT. Protein sequence: CASSTQTGINQPQHF.

The chain uses TRBV7-9 and TRBJ2-1; TRBD1 matches 7 bases. The germline CDR1 and CDR2 sequences are SEHNR and FQNEAQ (reference sequence). V gave up 8 bases and J gave up 5 bases; unmatched junction bases: 15. The CDR3 extends over 16 amino acids. DNA of the CDR3: TGTGCCAGCCGTGCCTTGTGGACAGGAACCAACAATGAGCAGTTCTTC. Its translation is CASRALWTGTNNEQFF.

The chain links TRBV2 to TRBJ2-7, with 9 bases that match TRBD2. The J segment lost 6 bases and the V segment lost 7 bases, leaving 7 bases of the junction unmatched. The germline V gene encodes CDR1 SNHLY and CDR2 FYNNEI. CDR3 length equals 13 residues. CDR3 amino acids: CASIFSGSGEQYF. The DNA for the CDR3 is TGTGCCAGCATTTTTAGCGGGAGCGGCGAGCAGTACTTC.

This clonotype was found a few times. The chain carries TRBV20-1 and TRBJ1-2; weak D call: TRBD1 (5 bases). In germline, CDR1 is DFQATT, CDR2 SNEGSKA (reference sequence). V was shortened by 3 bases and J by 4 bases, with 12 bases between the two germline ends. This CDR3 is 13 amino acids long. The CDR3 spells CSARSGTGYGYTF. The CDR3 bases are TGCAGTGCTAGGTCTGGGACCGGCTATGGCTACACCTTC.

The rearrangement links TRBV19 to TRBJ1-1; D gene unclear. CDR1 LNHDA and CDR2 SQIVND come from the germline V gene (reference sequence). The CDR3 covers 11 residues. The V gene lost 8 bases and the J gene lost 5 bases, with 9 bases spanning the gap. The CDR3 region has the DNA TGTGCCAGTCTGACATTTACTGAAGCTTTCTTT. Its translation: CASLTFTEAFF.

The chain recombines TRBV19 with TRBJ2-7; D gene ambiguous. V lost 0 bases, J lost 6 bases, and 9 bases lay in between. Germline V gene lookup returns CDR1 LNHDA and CDR2 SQIVND (reference sequence). The CDR3 spans 13 residues. Here the CDR3 DNA reads TGTGCCAGTAGTATAGAGCGGTCGGGCGAGCAGTACTTC. Translating gives CASSIERSGEQYF. The full variable domain, in which reference TRBV19 and TRBJ2-7 provide the parts outside the CDR3, is DGGITQSPKYLFRKEGQNVTLSCEQNLNHDAMYWYRQDPGQGLRLIYYSQIVNDFQKGDIAEGYSVSREKKESFPLTVTSAQKNPTAFYLCASSIERSGEQYFGPGTRLTVT.

This chain uses TRBV11-3 with TRBJ2-7, with D perhaps matching TRBD1 (6 bases). The CDR3 extends over 12 amino acids. The germline V and J ends were trimmed by 0 bases and 6 bases, with 6 bases remaining between them. In germline, CDR1 is SGHNT, CDR2 YENEEA. The DNA for the CDR3 is TGTGCCAGCAGCTTAGACAGGGGCGAGCAGTACTTC. Translating gives CASSLDRGEQYF.

In its sample, this clonotype was seen a few times. This chain uses TRBV28 with TRBJ2-5, with TRBD2 as a possible D gene (6 bases). Germline-derived CDR1 and CDR2 are MDHEN and SYDVKM. There are 13 residues in the CDR3. V lost 7 bases, J lost 3 bases, and 12 bases lay in between. Here the CDR3 DNA reads TGTGCCAGCACCCTTCGCGGGGAAGAGACCCAGTACTTC. It codes for CASTLRGEETQYF.

The chain has TRBV7-2 and TRBJ2-2; D is ambiguous. The V gene's germline CDR1 is SGHTA and CDR2 FQGNSA. Trimming took off 5 bases at V and 2 bases at J, with 6 bases between the two ends. The CDR3 is 13 residues long. The CDR3 nucleotides are TGTGCCAGCAGCCTTTTTAACACCGGGGAGCTGTTTTTT. Encoded protein: CASSLFNTGELFF. Based on the CDR3 plus reference TRBV7-2 and TRBJ2-2, the full variable domain is GAGVSQSPSNKVTEKGKDVELRCDPISGHTALYWYRQSLGQGLEFLIYFQGNSAPDKSGLPSDRFSAERTGGSVSTLTIQRTQQEDSAVYLCASSLFNTGELFFGEGSRLTVL.

The table lists this clonotype with a few counts. The genes are TRBV13 and TRBJ2-5, with D perhaps assigned TRBD1 or TRBD2 (5 bases each). This CDR3 is 15 amino acids long. Trimming left V 4 bases short and J 0 bases short, with 12 bases between. CDR1 is PRHDT, CDR2 FYEKMQ, per germline (reference sequence). CDR3 loop: CASSSGPSYQETQYF. CDR3 nucleotide sequence: TGTGCCAGCAGCTCGGGACCGTCGTACCAAGAGACCCAGTACTTC. Drawing the rest from reference TRBV13 and TRBJ2-5, the complete variable domain is AAGVIQSPRHLIKEKRETATLKCYPIPRHDTVYWYQQGPGQDPQFLISFYEKMQSDKGSIPDRFSAQQFSDYHSELNMSSLELGDSALYFCASSSGPSYQETQYFGPGTRLLVL.

This clonotype was recorded once. This chain joins TRBV5-1 and TRBJ1-1; TRBD1 is a possible D gene (5 bases). Germline V gene lookup returns CDR1 SGHRS and CDR2 YFSETQ. This CDR3 has 15 amino acids. Trimming left V 0 bases short and J 1 base short, with 10 bases between. CDR3 sequence (DNA): TGCGCCAGCAGCTTGGACCCCGGGACGAACACTGAAGCTTTCTTT. Residues: CASSLDPGTNTEAFF.

The V call is TRBV20-1, the J call TRBJ1-2; tentatively, D is TRBD1 (5 bases). From germline, CDR1 is DFQATT and CDR2 SNEGSKA (reference sequence). The CDR3 covers 11 residues. Trimming pared 3 bases from V and 10 bases from J, leaving 12 bases between. The CDR3, as DNA: TGCAGTGCTAGCGGGACTAGCGACTACACCTTC. Its protein is CSASGTSDYTF.

This clonotype was found once. The V call is TRBV20-1, the J call TRBJ2-5; 10 positions agree with TRBD2. CDR3 length: 14 amino acids. Germline V gene lookup returns CDR1 DFQATT and CDR2 SNEGSKA (reference sequence). V dropped 5 bases and J dropped 5; count of bases not matched to a gene: 8. CDR3: CSAAEREGLETQYF. Written as DNA, the CDR3 is TGCAGTGCTGCAGAGCGGGAGGGCCTGGAGACCCAGTACTTC.

The gene calls are TRBV18 and TRBJ1-5; no clear D gene. Trimming removed 6 bases at V and 0 bases at J, with 15 bases between. The CDR3 spans 16 residues. In germline, CDR1 is KGHSH, CDR2 LQKENI. This CDR3 is CASSSDEEFSNQPQHF. CDR3 sequence (DNA): TGTGCCAGCTCCTCGGACGAAGAATTTAGCAATCAGCCCCAGCATTTT. Together with reference TRBV18 and TRBJ1-5, the CDR3 gives the full variable domain: NAGVMQNPRHLVRRRGQEARLRCSPMKGHSHVYWYRQLPEEGLKFMVYLQKENIIDESGMPKERFSAEFPKEGPSILRIQQVVRGDSAAYFCASSSDEEFSNQPQHFGDGTRLSIL.

The rearrangement uses TRBV2 and TRBJ2-7; 7 bases are shared with TRBD1. The CDR3 has 16 amino acids. V trimming: 0 bases; J trimming: 1 base; junction bases outside the gene matches: 6. The germline V gene has CDR1 SNHLY and CDR2 FYNNEI. This CDR3 reads CASSEAETGSSYEQYF. CDR3 DNA: TGTGCCAGCAGTGAAGCCGAGACAGGGTCGTCCTACGAGCAGTACTTC.

This clonotype was seen just once. The chain links TRBV12-3 or TRBV12-4 to TRBJ1-4, with a tentative D call TRBD1 (6 bases). V was pared by 4 bases and J by 8 bases, with 14 bases between. The CDR3 consists of 14 residues. CDR3 in amino acids: CASSYGTGSEKLFF. The CDR3 nucleotides are TGTGCCAGCAGTTACGGAACAGGGAGCGAAAAACTGTTTTTT.

The chain uses TRBV5-1 and TRBJ1-1; D not certain. The CDR3 totals 14 residues. Trimming took off 0 bases at V and 0 bases at J, with 6 bases between the two ends. Germline lookup yields CDR1 SGHRS and CDR2 YFSETQ. The CDR3 reads CASSLAAVNTEAFF. The CDR3 nucleotides read TGCGCCAGCAGCTTGGCTGCCGTGAACACTGAAGCTTTCTTT.

This clonotype was recorded at least ten times. The gene calls are TRBV9 and TRBJ1-5; D uncertain. The CDR3 is 14 residues long. Trimming took off 0 bases at V and 7 bases at J, with 11 bases between the two ends. In germline, CDR1 is SGDLS, CDR2 YYNGEE. Here the CDR3 DNA reads TGTGCCAGCAGCGTAGGAGACATTTCACAGCCCCAGCATTTT. The encoded protein is CASSVGDISQPQHF.